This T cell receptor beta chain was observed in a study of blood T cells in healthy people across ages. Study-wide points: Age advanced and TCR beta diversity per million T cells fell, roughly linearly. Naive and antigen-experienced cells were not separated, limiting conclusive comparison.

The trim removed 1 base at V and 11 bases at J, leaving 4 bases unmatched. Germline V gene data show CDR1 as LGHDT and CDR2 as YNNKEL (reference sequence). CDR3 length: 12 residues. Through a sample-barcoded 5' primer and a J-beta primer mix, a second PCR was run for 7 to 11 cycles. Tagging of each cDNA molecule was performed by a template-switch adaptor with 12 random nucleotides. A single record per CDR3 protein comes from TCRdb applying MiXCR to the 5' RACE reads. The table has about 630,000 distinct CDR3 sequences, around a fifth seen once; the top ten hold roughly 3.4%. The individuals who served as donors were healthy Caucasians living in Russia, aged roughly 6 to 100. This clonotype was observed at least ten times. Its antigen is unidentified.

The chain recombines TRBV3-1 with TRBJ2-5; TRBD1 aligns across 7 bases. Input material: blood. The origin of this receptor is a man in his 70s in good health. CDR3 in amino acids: CASSQGADRQYF. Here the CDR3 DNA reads TGTGCCAGCAGCCAAGGGGCGGACAGGCAGTACTTC.